This TCR beta chain was recorded in a study of T-cell memory formation after mild COVID-19. Study as a whole: Clustering of TCRs was largely donor specific. Whole-study results and caveats: From day 15 to 85, contracting clones were balanced between CD4 and CD8, whereas later expanders leaned toward CD4+. That cross-reactive memory joined was suggested by some responding clones appearing in pre-infection memory.

This CDR3 region has 12 residues. Germline assignment: CDR1 MNHEY and CDR2 SVGAGI. Trimming took 8 bases from V and 9 from J; bases not matched to a gene: 2. Worth noting for this clonotype: Its antigen is not identified.

UMIs and sample barcodes were carried by the TCR alpha and TCR beta cDNA libraries that 5'RACE produced using constant-segment primers. MiXCR, run by TCRdb on the 5' RACE reads, gives a single entry per CDR3 protein. The data show 150,000 to 200,000 distinct CDR3 sequences, 30% to 35% seen once. The material sequenced was PBMCs or a T cell subset sorted from them (not recorded which). The receptor was isolated from an adult woman who had mild COVID-19 (a few samples of this study predate the infection). Cell type and time point are not known. The rearrangement links TRBV6-5 to TRBJ1-6; 9 bases are a match to TRBD1. This chain's CDR3 is CASWDRVSPLHF. CDR3 in DNA: TGTGCCAGCTGGGACAGGGTTTCACCCCTCCACTTT.